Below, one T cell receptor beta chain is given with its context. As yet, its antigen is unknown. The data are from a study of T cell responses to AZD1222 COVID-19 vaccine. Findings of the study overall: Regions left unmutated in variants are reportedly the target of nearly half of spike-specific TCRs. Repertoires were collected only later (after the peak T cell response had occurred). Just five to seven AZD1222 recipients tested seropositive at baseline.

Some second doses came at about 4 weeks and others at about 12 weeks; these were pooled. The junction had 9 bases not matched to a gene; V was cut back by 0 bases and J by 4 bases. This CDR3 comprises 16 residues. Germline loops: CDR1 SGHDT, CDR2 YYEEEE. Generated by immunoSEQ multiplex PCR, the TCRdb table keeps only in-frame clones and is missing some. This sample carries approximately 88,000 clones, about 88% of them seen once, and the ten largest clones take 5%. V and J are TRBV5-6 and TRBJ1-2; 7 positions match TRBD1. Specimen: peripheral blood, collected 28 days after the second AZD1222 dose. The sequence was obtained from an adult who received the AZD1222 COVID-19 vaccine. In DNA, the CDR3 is TGTGCCAGCAGCTTGGCTGGTGGCAGGGGGACCTATGGCTACACCTTC. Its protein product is CASSLAGGRGTYGYTF.